This T cell receptor (beta chain) was sequenced during a study of early T cells in non-severe SARS-CoV-2 infection (dated by TCRdb to the early 2020s). Describing the broader study: Because TCR sequencing relied on bulk RNA taken from unsorted whole blood, pairing of alpha and beta chains was not possible.

The study was a case-control design nested within a healthcare worker cohort in London, UK, with weekly nasopharyngeal swab PCR tests and blood sampling. Healthcare workers were recruited between 23 and 31 March 2020, during the week of the UK lockdown, and were followed weekly for up to about 15 weeks. General conclusions and limits of the study: Matching against VDJdb was skewed toward anti-spike CD8 responses, likely underestimated virus-specific expansions, and missed private and CD4 specificities.

This clonotype was detected many times. Its binding antigen is unknown. No much larger clonotype is one base removed from it; base qualities were not supplied. At the junction V is shortened by 0 bases and J by 6 bases, with 18 bases in between. The CDR3 goes from the cysteine to the phenylalanine over 16 residues. This entry keeps only the CDR3 DNA: 48 bases, framed from base 1. CDR1 and CDR2 (DFQATT, SNEGSKA) derive from the germline V gene (reference sequence). Preparation of the library involved 5' RACE. Sequencing was carried out with a NextSeq 500. The TCR library protocol attached unique molecular identifiers to individual cDNA molecules to correct for sequencing error and PCR bias. Both TCR alpha and beta chains were sequenced, and tight co-correlation was observed between alpha and beta sequence abundances in each sample. The study's own analysis went as follows. Decombinator V4 was used to perform V gene, J gene and CDR3 annotation of TCR sequences. Expanded TCRs were defined as changing significantly between any two time points under a Poisson model with p below 0.0001. TCR abundances were normalised to the total number of TCRs sequenced in each sample and reported as counts per million. MAIT TCRs were defined by TRAV1-2 paired with TRAJ12, TRAJ20 or TRAJ33, and iNKT TCRs by TRAV10 paired with TRAJ18. VDJdb, accessed on 1 November 2021, was searched for TCRs annotated for CMV, EBV and SARS-CoV-2, and TCRs annotated for more than one antigen were excluded. The public reads were quality trimmed at Q25 with fastp and then assembled into clones with MiXCR by TCRdb, keeping productive beta chains. Rows matching on CDR3 protein sequence are summarized as one entry with the most common DNA and genes. It is TCRdb's table, rather than the study itself, that gives the V and J calls and clone size. Present in this sample are tens of thousands of distinct CDR3 sequences, 3.5% to 5.5% of which were seen just once. 10% to 13% of the sample comes from the top ten.

The sample was whole blood. The sequence links TRBV20-1 to TRBJ2-1; possibly the D gene is TRBD2, per 6 matching bases. The TCR comes from an adult who was a healthcare worker with PCR-confirmed SARS-CoV-2 infection or an uninfected control (not recorded which). The DNA sequence reads TGCAGTGCTAGAGATGGTCTTAGGATAGCGGCCAATGAGCAGTTCTTC. It translates as CSARDGLRIAANEQFF.